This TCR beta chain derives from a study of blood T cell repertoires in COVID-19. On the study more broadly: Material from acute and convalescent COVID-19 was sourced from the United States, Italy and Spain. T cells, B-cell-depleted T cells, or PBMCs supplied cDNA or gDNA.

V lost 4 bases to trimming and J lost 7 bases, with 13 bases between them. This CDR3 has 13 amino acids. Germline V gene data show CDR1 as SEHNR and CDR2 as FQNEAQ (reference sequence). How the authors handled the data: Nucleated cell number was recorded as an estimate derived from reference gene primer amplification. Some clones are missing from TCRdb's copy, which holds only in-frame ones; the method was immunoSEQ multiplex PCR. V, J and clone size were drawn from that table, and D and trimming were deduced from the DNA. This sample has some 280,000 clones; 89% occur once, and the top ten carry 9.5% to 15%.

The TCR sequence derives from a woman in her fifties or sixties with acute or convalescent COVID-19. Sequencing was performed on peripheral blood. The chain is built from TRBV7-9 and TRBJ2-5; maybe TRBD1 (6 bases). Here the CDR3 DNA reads TGTGCCAGCAGCTCCAGGGGAAAGGGGACCCAGTACTTC. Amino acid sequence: CASSSRGKGTQYF. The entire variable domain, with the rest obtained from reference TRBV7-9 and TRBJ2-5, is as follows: DTGVSQNPRHKITKRGQNVTFRCDPISEHNRLYWYRQTLGQGPEFLTYFQNEAQLEKSRLLSDRFSAERPKGSFSTLEIQRTEQGDSAMYLCASSSRGKGTQYFGPGTRLLVL.